Presented here are 20 T cell receptor beta chains from one specimen sequenced in a study of cytomegalovirus exposure and HLA in healthy donors. Primers for the PCR totalled 60 Vbeta and 13 Jbeta. Method: immunoSEQ multiplex PCR; TCRdb's copy keeps in-frame clones and lacks some. The table includes roughly 190,000 clones, over 70% detected once. The sequencing input was PBMCs. These receptors were taken from a man aged 25 to 40 in good health and CMV-seronegative.

The chain couples TRBV5-1 to TRBJ2-1, with 9 bases aligning to TRBD2. J lost 9 bases, V lost 2 bases, and 9 bases had no gene match. There are 15 residues in the CDR3. Per the germline V gene, CDR1 is SGHRS and CDR2 is YFSETQ. The DNA for the CDR3 is TGCGCCAGCAGCTTACAAGCGGGGGGTGTCGGTGAGCAGTTCTTC. Translated, it gives CASSLQAGGVGEQFF. The whole variable domain, filled in from reference TRBV5-1 and TRBJ2-1, reads KAGVTQTPRYLIKTRGQQVTLSCSPISGHRSVSWYQQTPGQGLQFLFEYFSETQRNKGNFPGRFSGRQFSNSRSEMNVSTLELGDSALYLCASSLQAGGVGEQFFGPGTRLTVL.

The chain joins TRBV6-1 to TRBJ1-1; D gene ambiguous. V dropped 4 bases and J dropped 2 bases, with 2 bases sitting between them. The CDR3 length is 11 residues. Per the germline V gene, CDR1 is MNHNS and CDR2 is SASEGT. The CDR3 nucleotides read TGTGCCAGCAGTGTAAACACTGAAGCTTTCTTT. Translation gives CASSVNTEAFF.

The rearrangement joins TRBV18 to TRBJ1-1; 7 nucleotides align to TRBD1. V shed 2 bases, J shed 5 bases, and the junction held 14 bases outside the gene matches. Germline V gene lookup returns CDR1 KGHSH and CDR2 LQKENI. CDR3 length: 17 residues. The CDR3 reads CASSPSATGWGRTEAFF. The CDR3, as DNA: TGTGCCAGCTCACCATCAGCGACAGGGTGGGGGAGGACTGAAGCTTTCTTT.

The chain links TRBV10-3 to TRBJ1-1; 9 bases match TRBD1. The CDR3 is 15 amino acids. The V gene end was trimmed by 3 bases and the J gene end by 6 bases; junction bases not matched to a gene: 8. CDR1 ENHRY and CDR2 SYGVKD come from the germline V gene. CDR3 amino acids: CAISDPDRGLSEAFF. Written as DNA, the CDR3 is TGTGCCATCAGTGACCCGGACAGGGGCCTGTCTGAAGCTTTCTTT.

This chain uses TRBV4-1 with TRBJ2-1; possibly TRBD2 for D (6 bases). V was cut by 1 base and J by 1 base, with 8 bases left in between. The CDR3 is 15 residues long. The germline gives CDR1 MGHRA, CDR2 YSYEKL. For the CDR3, the DNA is TGCGCCAGCAGCCAAGTGGCGGGATCCTACAATGAGCAGTTCTTC. This gives the protein CASSQVAGSYNEQFF.

The chain links TRBV5-4 to TRBJ2-5, with 9 nucleotides matching TRBD2. With V trimmed by 4 bases and J by 5 bases, 3 bases remained unmatched. The V gene's germline CDR1 is SGHNT and CDR2 YYREEE (reference sequence). The CDR3 loop spans 13 amino acids. The chain's CDR3 is CASSASGGETQYF. DNA for the CDR3: TGTGCCAGCAGCGCCAGCGGGGGGGAGACCCAGTACTTC.

This sequence joins TRBV7-8 and TRBJ2-3, with TRBD2 matching over 13 bases. Germline V CDR1 and CDR2: SGHVS, FQNEAQ. V was clipped by 5 bases and J by 5 bases; unmatched bases: 4. The CDR3 covers 15 residues. In nucleotides, the CDR3 is TGTGCCAGCAGCCGAAGGACTAGCGGGAGAGATACGCAGTATTTT. This codes for CASSRRTSGRDTQYF.

V is TRBV21-1 and J is TRBJ2-1; TRBD2 is taken as the D call from the table, unchecked against the DNA. TRBV21-1 is assigned pseudogene status. This CDR3 region has 16 residues. The CDR3 nucleotides read TGTGCCAGCAGCCCCCGGGGGACTAGCGAACTCAATGAGCAGTTCTTC. Its translation is CASSPRGTSELNEQFF.

CDR3 loop: CASSLGLQASTDTQYF. DNA of the CDR3: TGTGCCAGCAGCTTAGGTCTCCAGGCGAGCACAGATACGCAGTATTTT. V gene TRBV7-2 combines with J gene TRBJ2-3, with unresolved D. CDR1 is SGHTA and CDR2 is FQGNSA in the germline V gene. The CDR3 covers 16 residues. The germline V and J ends were trimmed by 1 base and 0 bases, with 11 bases remaining between them.

This clone was counted a single time. V and J are TRBV15 and TRBJ2-2; TRBD2 matches 7 bases. The CDR3 covers 16 residues. Germline V gene lookup returns CDR1 LNHNV and CDR2 YYDKDF (reference sequence). Trimming at V came to 3 bases and at J to 1 base, leaving 5 bases not matched to a gene. CDR3 coding DNA: TGTGCCACCAGCAGCCTAGCGGCCGTGAACACCGGGGAGCTGTTTTTT. Protein product: CATSSLAAVNTGELFF.

The gene calls are TRBV9 and TRBJ2-3; D ambiguous. V dropped 1 base and J dropped 0 bases, with 6 bases sitting between them. The CDR3 runs 14 residues. The germline CDR1 and CDR2 sequences are SGDLS and YYNGEE. The DNA for the CDR3 is TGTGCCAGCAGCGTACTATCTAGCACAGATACGCAGTATTTT. Amino acids: CASSVLSSTDTQYF.

The gene calls are TRBV5-4 and TRBJ1-1; 9 nucleotides align to TRBD1. The CDR3 covers 15 residues. J lost 1 base, V lost 0 bases, and 1 base had no gene match. Germline loops: CDR1 SGHNT, CDR2 YYREEE (reference sequence). The CDR3 DNA sequence: TGTGCCAGCAGCTTGGAGGACAGGGGGAACACTGAAGCTTTCTTT. This gives the protein CASSLEDRGNTEAFF.

V and J are TRBV23-1 and TRBJ2-1; 11 nucleotides align to TRBD1. TRBV23-1 is placed among ORFs of uncertain function. Losses at the gene ends were 3 bases for V and 5 bases for J; bases not matched to a gene: 27. This CDR3 has 23 residues. CDR3 in amino acids: CASSHPSHIHGDRGGPTHNEQFF. The CDR3 DNA follows: TGCGCCAGCAGTCACCCGTCGCACATTCACGGGGACAGGGGGGGGCCGACCCACAATGAGCAGTTCTTC.

The CDR3 reads CASSRHYGGFSTDTQYF. The CDR3, as DNA: TGCGCCAGCAGTCGACATTACGGGGGATTTAGCACAGATACGCAGTATTTT. The chain joins TRBV4-3 to TRBJ2-3; weak D call: TRBD2 (6 bases). From germline, CDR1 is LGHNA and CDR2 YSLEER. The CDR3 contains 17 residues. Between the trimmed V and J ends, which lost 6 bases and 0 bases, there was a span of 19 bases.

The chain joins TRBV18 to TRBJ1-1; D might be TRBD1 (6 bases). The germline V and J ends were trimmed by 5 bases and 5 bases, with 15 bases remaining between them. Germline loops: CDR1 KGHSH, CDR2 LQKENI. CDR3 length: 14 amino acids. The CDR3 region has the DNA TGTGCCAGCTCAAAGACAGGAGAAAGGACTGAAGCTTTCTTT. This encodes CASSKTGERTEAFF. Together with reference TRBV18 and TRBJ1-1, the CDR3 gives the full variable domain: NAGVMQNPRHLVRRRGQEARLRCSPMKGHSHVYWYRQLPEEGLKFMVYLQKENIIDESGMPKERFSAEFPKEGPSILRIQQVVRGDSAAYFCASSKTGERTEAFFGQGTRLTVV.

The V gene is TRBV19, the J gene TRBJ2-2; D perhaps matches TRBD1 (6 bases). The germline V gene has CDR1 LNHDA and CDR2 SQIVND (reference sequence). Trimming took off 0 bases at V and 6 bases at J, with 11 bases between the two ends. CDR3 length: 15 amino acids. The CDR3 protein is CASSIDRGSPGELFF. The CDR3, as DNA: TGTGCCAGTAGTATAGACAGGGGATCGCCCGGGGAGCTGTTTTTT.

The chain joins TRBV30 to TRBJ2-7; no firm D call. The CDR3 length is 12 residues. The V gene's germline CDR1 is GTSNPN and CDR2 SVGIG (reference sequence). V was shortened by 4 bases and J by 3 bases, with 10 bases between the two germline ends. This chain's CDR3 is CAWTESYYEQYF. The CDR3 nucleotides read TGTGCCTGGACCGAGTCCTACTACGAGCAGTACTTC.

The chain couples TRBV28 to TRBJ2-5; TRBD1 agrees at 9 bases. Germline assignment: CDR1 MDHEN and CDR2 SYDVKM. The CDR3 loop spans 13 amino acids. V lost 5 bases and J lost 2; bases outside the gene matches: 0. The CDR3 nucleotides read TGTGCCAGCAGTGGGACAGGGCAAGAGACCCAGTACTTC. It specifies CASSGTGQETQYF.

The genes are TRBV19 and TRBJ2-3; unclear D gene. The germline gives CDR1 LNHDA, CDR2 SQIVND (reference sequence). This CDR3 spans 13 amino acids. V lost 5 bases, J lost 5 bases, and 11 bases lay in between. In DNA, the CDR3 is TGTGCCAGTAGTTTCGAGCACGGAGATACGCAGTATTTT. Protein sequence: CASSFEHGDTQYF. The variable domain in full, completed from reference TRBV19 and TRBJ2-3, reads DGGITQSPKYLFRKEGQNVTLSCEQNLNHDAMYWYRQDPGQGLRLIYYSQIVNDFQKGDIAEGYSVSREKKESFPLTVTSAQKNPTAFYLCASSFEHGDTQYFGPGTRLTVL.

This clone has just a few counts. The chain employs TRBV4-1 and TRBJ2-1; TRBD1 is a possible D gene (6 bases). V was cut by 4 bases and J by 8 bases, with 12 bases left in between. Germline CDR1 reads MGHRA; CDR2 reads YSYEKL. CDR3 length: 13 amino acids. The CDR3 region has the DNA TGCGCCAGCAGCCCCAACAGGGATGATGAGCAGTTCTTC. Its translation is CASSPNRDDEQFF.